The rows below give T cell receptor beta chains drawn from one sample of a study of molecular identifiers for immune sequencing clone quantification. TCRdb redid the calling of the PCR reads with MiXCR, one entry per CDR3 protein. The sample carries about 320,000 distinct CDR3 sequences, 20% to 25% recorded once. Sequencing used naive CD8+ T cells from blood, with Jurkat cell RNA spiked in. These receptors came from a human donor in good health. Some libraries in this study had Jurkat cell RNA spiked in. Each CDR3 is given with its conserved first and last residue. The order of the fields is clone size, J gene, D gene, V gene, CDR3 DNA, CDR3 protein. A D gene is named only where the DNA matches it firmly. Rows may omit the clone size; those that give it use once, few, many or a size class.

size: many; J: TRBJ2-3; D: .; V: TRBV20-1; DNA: TGCAGTGCTAAGGATAGCAACCCTAATCCTAGCACAGATACGCAGTATTTT; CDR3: CSAKDSNPNPSTDTQYF
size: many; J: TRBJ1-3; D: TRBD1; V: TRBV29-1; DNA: TGCAGCGTTGATTCGGGACAGGGTCCTTCTGGAAACACCATATATTTT; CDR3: CSVDSGQGPSGNTIYF
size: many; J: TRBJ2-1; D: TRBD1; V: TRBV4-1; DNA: TGCGCCAGCAGCCAGTCGACAGGGTACGAGCAGTTCTTC; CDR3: CASSQSTGYEQFF
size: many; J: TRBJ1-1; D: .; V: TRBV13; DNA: TGTGCCAGCAGCTTAGTGGGGGGTGCTTTCTTT; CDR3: CASSLVGGAFF
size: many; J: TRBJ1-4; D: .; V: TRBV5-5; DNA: TGTGCCGGCCGGGAGGGGCCGGATTATGAAAAACTGTTTTTT; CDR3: CAGREGPDYEKLFF
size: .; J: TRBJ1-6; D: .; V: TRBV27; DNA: TGTGCCAGCAGTGGGGGCGCGAATTCACCCCTCCACTTT; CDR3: CASSGGANSPLHF
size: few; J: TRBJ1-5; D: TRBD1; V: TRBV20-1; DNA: TGCAGTGCTAGAGTCAGGGGGCTTGGGGATCAGCCCCAGCATTTT; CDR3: CSARVRGLGDQPQHF
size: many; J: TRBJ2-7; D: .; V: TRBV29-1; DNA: TGCAGCGTTGGTTGGACAGACTCCTACGAGCAGTACTTC; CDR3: CSVGWTDSYEQYF
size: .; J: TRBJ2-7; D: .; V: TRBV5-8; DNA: TGTGCCAGCAGCTTGAGGATACACTACGAGCAGTACTTC; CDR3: CASSLRIHYEQYF
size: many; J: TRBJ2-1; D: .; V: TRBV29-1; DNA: TGCAGCGTCGTGCCCAGGGGATCGAATGAGCAGTTCTTC; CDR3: CSVVPRGSNEQFF
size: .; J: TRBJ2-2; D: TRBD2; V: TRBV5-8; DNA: TGTGCCAGCAGCCCTGGGACTAGCGGGGCCGGGGAGCTGTTTTTT; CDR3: CASSPGTSGAGELFF
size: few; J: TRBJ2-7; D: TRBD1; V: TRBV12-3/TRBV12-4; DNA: TGTGCCAGCAGTAACAGGGGGCTCTCCTACGAGCAGTACTTC; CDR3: CASSNRGLSYEQYF
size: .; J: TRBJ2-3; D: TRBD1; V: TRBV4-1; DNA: TGCGCCAGCAGCCACATCCCCGGGACAGAAAGCACAGATACGCAGTATTTT; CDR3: CASSHIPGTESTDTQYF
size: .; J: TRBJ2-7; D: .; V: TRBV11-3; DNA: TGTGCCAGCAGCTTGGCCGACTCCTACGGGCAGTACTTC; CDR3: CASSLADSYGQYF
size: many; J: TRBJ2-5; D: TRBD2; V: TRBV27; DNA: TGTGCCAGCAGAGACGGGGGGGCCCTTCAAGAGACCCAGTACTTC; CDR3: CASRDGGALQETQYF
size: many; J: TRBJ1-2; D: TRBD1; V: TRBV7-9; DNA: TGTGCCAGCAGCGGGACAGGGGGTAATGGCTACACCTTC; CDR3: CASSGTGGNGYTF
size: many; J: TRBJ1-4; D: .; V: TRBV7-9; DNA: TGTGCCAGCAGTCCACCTGGTACTAATGAAAAACTGTTTTTT; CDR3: CASSPPGTNEKLFF
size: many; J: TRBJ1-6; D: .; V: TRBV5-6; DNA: TGTGCCAGCAGCGTCGAGGATGGCCCCTATAATTCACCCCTCCACTTT; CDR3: CASSVEDGPYNSPLHF
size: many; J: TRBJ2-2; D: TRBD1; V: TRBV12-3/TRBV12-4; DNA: TGTGCCAGCAGTCTCAGGACAGGGAACACCGGGGAGCTGTTTTTT; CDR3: CASSLRTGNTGELFF
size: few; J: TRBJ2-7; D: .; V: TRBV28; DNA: TGTGCCAGCAGTTTAAGGGGCAGGAACTCCTACGAGCAGTACTTC; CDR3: CASSLRGRNSYEQYF
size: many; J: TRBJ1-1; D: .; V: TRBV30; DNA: TGTGCCTGGAACGACGGGGGTTCCGAAGCTTTCTTT; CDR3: CAWNDGGSEAFF
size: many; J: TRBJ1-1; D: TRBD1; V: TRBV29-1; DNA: TGCAGCGGTACAGGGGGCAGGTACACTGAAGCTTTCTTT; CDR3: CSGTGGRYTEAFF
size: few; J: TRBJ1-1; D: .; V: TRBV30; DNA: TGTGCCTGGATGTCCAGGGTCAATATCCTAGGCACTGAAGCTTTCTTT; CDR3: CAWMSRVNILGTEAFF
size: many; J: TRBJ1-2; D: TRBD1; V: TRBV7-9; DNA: TGTGCCAGCAGCTCGCCGGGACAGGGTGTACATGGCTACACCTTC; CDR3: CASSSPGQGVHGYTF
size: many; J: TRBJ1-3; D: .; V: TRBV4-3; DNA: TGCGCCAGCAGCCAAGACGGCAGGACATTAGGAAACACCATATATTTT; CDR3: CASSQDGRTLGNTIYF
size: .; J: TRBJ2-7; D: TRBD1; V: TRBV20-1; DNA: TGCAGTGCTCCCGGGACAGGAGACTTGAACCCCTACGAGCAGTACTTC; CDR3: CSAPGTGDLNPYEQYF
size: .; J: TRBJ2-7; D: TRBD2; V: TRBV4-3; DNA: TGCGCCAGCAGCCAAGGGAGAGGGTTAGCGGGAGCGTACGAGCAGTACTTC; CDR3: CASSQGRGLAGAYEQYF
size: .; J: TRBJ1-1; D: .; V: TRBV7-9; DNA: TGTGCCAGCAGCTTGGAGGGGGAAGCTCTCTTT; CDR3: CASSLEGEALF
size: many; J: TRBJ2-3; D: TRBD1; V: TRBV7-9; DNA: TGTGCCAGCAGCTTACCGATCACAGGGGTCTACACAGATACGCAGTATTTT; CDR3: CASSLPITGVYTDTQYF
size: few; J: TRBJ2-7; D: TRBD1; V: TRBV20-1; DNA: TGCAGTGCCCGATTGCCTACCGGGACAGGGGGCCGGGACGAGCAGTACTTC; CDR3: CSARLPTGTGGRDEQYF
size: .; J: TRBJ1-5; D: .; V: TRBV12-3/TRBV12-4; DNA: TGTGCCAGCAGTTTAGCGTATGGGGGGGCCGGTCAGCCCCAGCATTTT; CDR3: CASSLAYGGAGQPQHF
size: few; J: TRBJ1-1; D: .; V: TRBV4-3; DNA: TGCGCCAGCAGCCAAGAGCCCCGCACTGAAGCTTTCTTT; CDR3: CASSQEPRTEAFF
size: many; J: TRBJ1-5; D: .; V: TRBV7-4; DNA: TGTGCCAGCAGTCGCAGGGTTATGCAGCCCCAGCATTTT; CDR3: CASSRRVMQPQHF
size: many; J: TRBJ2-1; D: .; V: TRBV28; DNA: TGTGCCACCCGGCCAGCGGAGGGGGCCATGACTTACAATGAGCAGTTCTTC; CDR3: CATRPAEGAMTYNEQFF
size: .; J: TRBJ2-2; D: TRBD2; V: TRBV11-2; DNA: TGTGCCAGCAGCTTAGATCTCGCGGGGGGATCGAACACCGGGGAGCTGTTTTTT; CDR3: CASSLDLAGGSNTGELFF
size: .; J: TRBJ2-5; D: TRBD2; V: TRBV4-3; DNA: TGCGCCAGCAGCCAAGATCTGAGCGGGGGGCAAGAGACCCAGTACTTC; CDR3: CASSQDLSGGQETQYF
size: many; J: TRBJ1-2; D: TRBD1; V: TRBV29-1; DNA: TGCAGCGTTGACATGACAGGGGGCAGAAAGGGCTATGGCTACACCTTC; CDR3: CSVDMTGGRKGYGYTF
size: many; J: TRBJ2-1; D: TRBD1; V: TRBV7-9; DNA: TGTGCCAGCAGCCTCTGGCAGGGGGCCCTATCCTACAATGAGCAGTTCTTC; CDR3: CASSLWQGALSYNEQFF
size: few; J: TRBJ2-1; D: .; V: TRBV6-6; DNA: TGTGCCAGCAGGAGACCATCTCGGGATGAGCAGTTCTTC; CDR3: CASRRPSRDEQFF
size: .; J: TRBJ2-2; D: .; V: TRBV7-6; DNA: TGTGCCAGCCTGGGACAGAACACCGGGGAGCTGTTTTTT; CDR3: CASLGQNTGELFF
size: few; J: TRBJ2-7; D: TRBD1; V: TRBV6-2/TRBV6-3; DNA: TGTGCCAGCAGCCCGGGACAGGCCGTCTACGAGCAGTACTTC; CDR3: CASSPGQAVYEQYF
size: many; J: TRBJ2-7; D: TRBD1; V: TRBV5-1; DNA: TGCGCCAGCAGCTTGGGGCTAGGGGGCCCGGTCGAGCAGTACTTC; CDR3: CASSLGLGGPVEQYF
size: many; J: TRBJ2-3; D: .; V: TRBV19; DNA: TGTGCCAGTGCCTATCACAGCACAGATACGCAGTATTTT; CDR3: CASAYHSTDTQYF
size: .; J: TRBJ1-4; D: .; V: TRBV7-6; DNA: TGTGCCAGCAGCTTAGGACTTGGGGGGGAAAAACTGTTTTTT; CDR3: CASSLGLGGEKLFF
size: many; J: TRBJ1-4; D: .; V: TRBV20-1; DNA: TGCAGTGCTAGAGAGTACCGACAGGCGTCGGGTGAAAAACTGTTTTTT; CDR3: CSAREYRQASGEKLFF
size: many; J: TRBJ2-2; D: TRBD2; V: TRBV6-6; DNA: TGTGCCAGCATTTTGCTAGCGGGGTTTGGGGAGCTGTTTTTT; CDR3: CASILLAGFGELFF